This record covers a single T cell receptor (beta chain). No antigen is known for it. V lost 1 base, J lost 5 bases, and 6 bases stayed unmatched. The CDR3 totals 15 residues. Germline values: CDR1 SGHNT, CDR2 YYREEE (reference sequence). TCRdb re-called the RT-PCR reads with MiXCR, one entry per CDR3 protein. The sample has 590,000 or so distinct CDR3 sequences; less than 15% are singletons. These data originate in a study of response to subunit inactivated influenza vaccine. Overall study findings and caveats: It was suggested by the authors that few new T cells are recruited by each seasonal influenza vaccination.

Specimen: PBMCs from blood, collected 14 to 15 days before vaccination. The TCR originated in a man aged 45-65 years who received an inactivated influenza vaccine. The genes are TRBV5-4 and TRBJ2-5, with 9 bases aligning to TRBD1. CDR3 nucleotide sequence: TGTGCCAGCAGCTTGTACAGGGGGCCACGGGAGACCCAGTACTTC. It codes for CASSLYRGPRETQYF.